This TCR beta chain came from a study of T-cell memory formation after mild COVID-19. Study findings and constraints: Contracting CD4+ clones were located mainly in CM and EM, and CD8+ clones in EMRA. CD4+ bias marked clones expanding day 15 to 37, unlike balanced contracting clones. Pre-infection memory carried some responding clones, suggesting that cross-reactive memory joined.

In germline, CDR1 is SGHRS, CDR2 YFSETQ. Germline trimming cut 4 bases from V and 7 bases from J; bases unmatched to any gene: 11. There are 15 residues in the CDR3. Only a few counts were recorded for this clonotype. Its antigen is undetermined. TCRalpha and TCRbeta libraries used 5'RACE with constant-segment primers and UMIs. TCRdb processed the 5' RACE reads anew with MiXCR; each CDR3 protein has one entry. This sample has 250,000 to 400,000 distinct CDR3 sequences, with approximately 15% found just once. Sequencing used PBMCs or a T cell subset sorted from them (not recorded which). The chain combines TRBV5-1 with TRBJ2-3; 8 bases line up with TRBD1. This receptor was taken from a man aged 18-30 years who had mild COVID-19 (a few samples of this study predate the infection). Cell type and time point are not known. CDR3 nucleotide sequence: TGCGCCAGCAGCCCCCTGACCGGGACAGGTTATACGCAGTATTTT. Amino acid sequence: CASSPLTGTGYTQYF.